This T cell receptor beta chain was documented in a study of response to subunit inactivated influenza vaccine. This clonotype was observed a handful of times. The antigen is undetermined. V lost 2 bases, J lost 3 bases, and 7 bases lay in between. CDR3 size: 14 residues. TCRdb itself ran the RT-PCR reads through MiXCR, one entry per CDR3 protein. This table has 500,000 or so distinct CDR3 sequences, about 10% appearing once. Study conclusions and caveats: There was a suggestion from the authors that each seasonal influenza vaccination recruits few new T cells.

The sequencing here drew on PBMCs from blood, taken 45 days after vaccination. The chain combines TRBV12-3 or TRBV12-4 with TRBJ2-2; D call uncertain. The TCR was taken from a man between 45 and 60 years old who received an inactivated influenza vaccine. CDR3 bases: TGTGCCAGCAGTTTACGGATTGACACCGGGGAGCTGTTTTTT. It is translated as CASSLRIDTGELFF.